These T cell receptor beta chains were read from a single sample in a study of CD8+ T cells in alopecia areata. The data were produced by immunoSEQ multiplex PCR, yet TCRdb's version contains in-frame clones alone and is incomplete. The data hold 190,000 or so clones, with around 60% observed a single time. The sequencing here drew on CD8+ T cells sorted from blood, taken at week 24, from a patient treated with tofacitinib. The receptors were gathered from a human donor with alopecia areata. CDR3s include the opening cysteine and the closing phenylalanine or tryptophan. A D gene is named only where the DNA matches it firmly. Size tells how often a clone was seen (once, few, many) or the class of an expanded clone, and some rows leave it out.

-	TRBJ2-2	TRBV5-1	-	CASSFGSPGELFF	TGCGCCAGCAGCTTTGGTAGTCCCGGGGAGCTGTTTTTT
TRBD2	TRBJ2-2	TRBV2	-	CASRRGEAGELFF	TGTGCCAGCAGGCGGGGGGAGGCCGGGGAGCTGTTTTTT
TRBD1	TRBJ2-7	TRBV30	once	CAWSPPGQLHEQYF	TGTGCCTGGAGCCCTCCGGGACAGTTACACGAGCAGTACTTC
TRBD2	TRBJ2-1	TRBV6-5	once	CASSSSLAGEQFF	TGTGCCAGCAGTTCGTCACTAGCGGGTGAGCAGTTCTTC
-	TRBJ1-1	TRBV7-9	-	CASSLGAAEAFF	TGTGCCAGCAGCTTAGGAGCGGCTGAAGCTTTCTTT
-	TRBJ2-1	TRBV2	once	CASSEVANSYNEQFF	TGTGCCAGCAGTGAAGTGGCAAACTCCTACAATGAGCAGTTCTTC
-	TRBJ1-1	TRBV4-2	-	CASSRLNTEAFF	TGTGCCAGCAGCCGATTGAACACTGAAGCTTTCTTT
TRBD1	TRBJ1-5	TRBV6-5	-	CASSTGQGFGQPQHF	TGTGCCAGCAGTACAGGACAGGGCTTCGGTCAGCCCCAGCATTTT
-	TRBJ2-3	TRBV27	few	CASSSMMVGTDTQYF	TGTGCCAGCAGTTCGATGATGGTGGGCACAGATACGCAGTATTTT
TRBD2	TRBJ2-2	TRBV6-5	once	CASRTSGYTGELFF	TGTGCCAGCAGGACTAGCGGTTACACCGGGGAGCTGTTTTTT
TRBD1	TRBJ1-1	TRBV7-9	few	CASSLGQGNTEAFF	TGTGCCAGCAGCTTAGGACAGGGGAACACTGAAGCTTTCTTT
-	TRBJ2-2	TRBV11-2	-	CASSLVSTGELFF	TGTGCCAGCAGCTTAGTCTCCACCGGGGAGCTGTTTTTT
-	TRBJ1-2	TRBV29-1	-	CSGRGGDGYTF	TGCAGCGGCCGGGGGGGTGATGGCTACACCTTC